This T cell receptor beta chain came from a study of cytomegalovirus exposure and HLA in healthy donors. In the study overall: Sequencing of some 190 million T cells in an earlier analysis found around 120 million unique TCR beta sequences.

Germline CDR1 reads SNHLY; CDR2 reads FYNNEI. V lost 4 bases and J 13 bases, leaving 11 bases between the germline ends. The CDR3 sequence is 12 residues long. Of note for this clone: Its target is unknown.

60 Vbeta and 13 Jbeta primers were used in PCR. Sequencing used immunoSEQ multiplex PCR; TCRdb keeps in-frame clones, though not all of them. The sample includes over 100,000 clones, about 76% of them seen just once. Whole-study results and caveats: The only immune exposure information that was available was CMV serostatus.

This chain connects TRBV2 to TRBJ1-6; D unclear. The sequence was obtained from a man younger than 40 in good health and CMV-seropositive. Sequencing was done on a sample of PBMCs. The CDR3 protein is CASSGQAGPLHF. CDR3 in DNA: TGTGCCAGCAGTGGCCAAGCGGGGCCCCTCCACTTT.